Shown below are 2 T cell receptor beta chains from a single sample sequenced in a study of beta chain features in type 1 diabetes. cDNA synthesis used the whole RNA isolate, giving expressed TCRB sequences. This table comes from immunoSEQ multiplex PCR, and its TCRdb copy is limited to in-frame clones, with some not included. This table has roughly 380,000 clones, roughly 21% appearing once. The sample comprised naive CD4+ T cells from blood. The origin of the receptors is a woman aged 18-30 years in good health.

In the case of this clone: The junction differs from germline at one of its ends, possibly a read error. This rearrangement joins TRBV29-1 to TRBJ1-1; unclear D gene. Germline CDR1 and CDR2: SQVTM and ANQGSEA. CDR3 length: 13 amino acids. CDR3 in amino acids: CGVSPRRNTEAFF. The CDR3 coding sequence is TGCGGCGTTAGTCCTAGGCGGAACACTGAAGCTTTCTTT.

In its sample, this clone was seen a few times. The V gene is TRBV7-9, the J gene TRBJ2-7; possibly TRBD1 for D (6 bases). Germline V gives CDR1 SEHNR, CDR2 FQNEAQ (reference sequence). The CDR3 loop spans 13 amino acids. Trimming pared 5 bases from V and 5 bases from J, leaving 13 bases between. The CDR3 bases are TGTGCCAGCAGCACCAAGGACAGTAACGAGCAGTACTTC. This translates into CASSTKDSNEQYF.